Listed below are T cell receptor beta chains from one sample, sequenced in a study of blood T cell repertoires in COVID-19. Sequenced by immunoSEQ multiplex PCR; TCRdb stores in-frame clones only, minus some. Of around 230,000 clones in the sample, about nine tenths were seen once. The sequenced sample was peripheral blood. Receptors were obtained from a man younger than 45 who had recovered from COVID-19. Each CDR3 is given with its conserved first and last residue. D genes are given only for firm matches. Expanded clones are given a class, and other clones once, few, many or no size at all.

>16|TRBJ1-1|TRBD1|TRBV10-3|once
TGTGCCATCAGTGAGTCCGTAAACAGGGGAAATACTGAAGCTTTCTTT
CAISESVNRGNTEAFF
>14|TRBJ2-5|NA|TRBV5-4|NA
TGTGCCAGCAGCTCCCGGGATCGGCAAGAGACCCAGTACTTC
CASSSRDRQETQYF
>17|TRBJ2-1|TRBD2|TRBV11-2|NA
TGTGCCAGCAGCTTAGTATCAGCTAGCGGGGGGTTGAATGAGCAGTTCTTC
CASSLVSASGGLNEQFF
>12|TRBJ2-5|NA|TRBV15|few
TGTGCCACCAGCAGGCGCCAAGAGACCCAGTACTTC
CATSRRQETQYF
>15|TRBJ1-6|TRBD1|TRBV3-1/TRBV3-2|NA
TGTGCCAGCAGCCCTCGGACAGGGAACAATTCACCCCTCCACTTT
CASSPRTGNNSPLHF
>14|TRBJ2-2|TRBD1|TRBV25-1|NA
TGTGCCAGCCAGGGGGTCGGGAACACCGGGGAGCTGTTTTTT
CASQGVGNTGELFF
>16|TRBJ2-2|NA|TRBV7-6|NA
TGTGCCAGCAGCTTTTCCGGGACACAGCTCACGGGGGAGCTGTTTTTT
CASSFSGTQLTGELFF
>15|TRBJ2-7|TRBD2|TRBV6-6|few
TGTGCCAGCAGCGCTGGGACTAGTGAAACCTACGAGCAGTACTTC
CASSAGTSETYEQYF
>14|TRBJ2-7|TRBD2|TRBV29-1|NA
TGCAGCGTTGAGTTGAATGGGGGGGTCTACGAGCAGTACTTC
CSVELNGGVYEQYF
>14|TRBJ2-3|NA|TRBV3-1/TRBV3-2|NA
TGTGCCAGCAGCTCATCTTCGGGGGCAGATACGCAGTATTTT
CASSSSSGADTQYF
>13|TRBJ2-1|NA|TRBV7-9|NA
TGTGCCAGCAGCTTAGAACTAGCAGGACGTCGGTTCTTC
CASSLELAGRRFF
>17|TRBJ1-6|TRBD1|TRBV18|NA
TGTGCCAGCTCACCATCGGTGACAGGGGGGTATAATTCACCCCTCCACTTT
CASSPSVTGGYNSPLHF
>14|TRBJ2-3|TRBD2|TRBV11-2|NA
TGTGCCAGCAGCCCAGGACTAGCGGTAGATACGCAGTATTTT
CASSPGLAVDTQYF
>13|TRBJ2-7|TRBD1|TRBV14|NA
TGTGCCAGCAGCTTGAGACAGGGCGGCGAGCAGTACTTC
CASSLRQGGEQYF
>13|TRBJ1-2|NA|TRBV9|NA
TGTGCCAGCGGACAGTCCCTACACTATGGCTACACCTTC
CASGQSLHYGYTF
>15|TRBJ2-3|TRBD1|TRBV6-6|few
TGTGCCAGCAGTTTTGGACAGGGAGGAGTAGATACGCAGTATTTT
CASSFGQGGVDTQYF
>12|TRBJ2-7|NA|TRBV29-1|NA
TGCAGCGTTGGGGGCGGAGCTGTGGAGCAGTACTTC
CSVGGGAVEQYF
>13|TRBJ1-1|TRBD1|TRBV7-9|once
TGTGCCAGCAGCGACAGGGGAGGGACTGAAGCTTTCTTT
CASSDRGGTEAFF
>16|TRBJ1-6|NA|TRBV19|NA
TGTGCCAGTAGTAGCGACTCCCGGGGGTATAATTCACCCCTCCACTTT
CASSSDSRGYNSPLHF
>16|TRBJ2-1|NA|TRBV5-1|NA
TGCGCCAGCAGCGGAACCGGTTCTAGCTCCTACAATGAGCAGTTCTTC
CASSGTGSSSYNEQFF
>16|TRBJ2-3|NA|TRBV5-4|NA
TGTGCCAGCAGCCCCTCCATGGGGGGAATAACAGATACGCAGTATTTT
CASSPSMGGITDTQYF
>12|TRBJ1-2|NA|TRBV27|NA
TGTGCCAGCCGCCCCCCTCGAGGTGGCTACACCTTC
CASRPPRGGYTF
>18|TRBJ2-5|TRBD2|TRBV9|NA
TGTGCCAGCAGCGTAGGTCCCCATCTGGGGCGGGGGCAAGAGACCCAGTACTTC
CASSVGPHLGRGQETQYF
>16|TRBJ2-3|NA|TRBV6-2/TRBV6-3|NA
TGTGCCAGCAGCCCCGGGTGGGTAGCGGCCACAGATACGCAGTATTTT
CASSPGWVAATDTQYF
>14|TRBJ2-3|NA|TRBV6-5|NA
TGTGCCAGCAGTTACTCGGGAGGCACAGATACGCAGTATTTT
CASSYSGGTDTQYF
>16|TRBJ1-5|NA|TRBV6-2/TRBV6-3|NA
TGTGCCAGCAGTTACAGGGCGGCGGGCTGGGATCAGCCCCAGCATTTT
CASSYRAAGWDQPQHF
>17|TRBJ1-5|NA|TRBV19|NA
TGTGCCAGTAGTATATCGGTAGTTGGTCCCGGGGGTCAGCCCCAGCATTTT
CASSISVVGPGGQPQHF
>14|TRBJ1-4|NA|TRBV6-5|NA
TGTGCCAGCAGGCAGCAGGGGTATGATGAAAAACTGTTTTTT
CASRQQGYDEKLFF
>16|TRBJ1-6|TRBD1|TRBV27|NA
TGTGCCAGCGGAAGGACAGGGAGCTCCTATAATTCACCCCTCCACTTT
CASGRTGSSYNSPLHF
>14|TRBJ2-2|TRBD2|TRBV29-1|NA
TGCAGCGGATTTAGCGGGGCGGACACCGGGGAGCTGTTTTTT
CSGFSGADTGELFF
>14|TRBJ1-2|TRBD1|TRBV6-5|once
TGTGCCAGCAGAACCCGGGACAGAGTCTATGGCTACACCTTC
CASRTRDRVYGYTF